This T cell receptor beta chain was obtained from a study of blood T cell repertoires in COVID-19. The CDR3 extends over 15 amino acids. V lost 5 bases and J lost 2, with 10 bases in between. Germline V gene data show CDR1 as MNHEY and CDR2 as SVGAGI. Profiling relied on immunoSEQ multiplex PCR, and the TCRdb table lists in-frame clones only, not all of them. This table holds roughly 250,000 clones, 88% found once. Everyone who took part was about 18 to 90 years old, and they came from about two dozen US areas. Symptom resolution, clearance, or two negative PCRs marked the recovered donors of Cohort 3.

This TCR was sampled from a woman in her fifties or sixties who had recovered from COVID-19. The V gene is TRBV6-5, the J gene TRBJ2-6, with D maybe TRBD2 (5 bases). The material sequenced was PBMCs or T cells enriched from blood (not recorded which). The CDR3 DNA is TGTGCCAGCAGTCTGACGGGGACTGGGGCCAACGTCCTGACTTTC. It specifies CASSLTGTGANVLTF.